Listed below are T cell receptor beta chains from one sample, sequenced in a study of T cell repertoires in cytomegalovirus infection. Each CDR3 protein is one row after TCRdb ran MiXCR on the reads. This table has approximately 280,000 distinct CDR3 sequences, about 20% appearing once. These receptors lack a known antigen. The material sequenced was cultured PBMCs, taken from culture after CMV antigen stimulation. These receptors were collected from a human donor in good health (CMV status not recorded). Some clones in this sample may be carry-over from other donors' samples. CDR3s include the opening cysteine and the closing phenylalanine or tryptophan.

j_call: TRBJ2-3
v_call: TRBV7-6
cdr3_aa: CASSLGLPDTQYF

j_call: TRBJ2-3
v_call: TRBV27
cdr3_aa: CASSSRLAGNPDTQYF

j_call: TRBJ1-2
v_call: TRBV6-2/TRBV6-3
cdr3_aa: CASSFTGDGYTF

j_call: TRBJ2-7
v_call: TRBV4-3
cdr3_aa: CASSPGTGAYEQYF

j_call: TRBJ1-2
v_call: TRBV5-5
cdr3_aa: CASSPDPGQAYGYTF

j_call: TRBJ2-6
v_call: TRBV18
cdr3_aa: CASSPRTSFSGANVLTF

j_call: TRBJ1-6
v_call: TRBV7-6
cdr3_aa: CASSTGERNSPLHF

j_call: TRBJ2-4
v_call: TRBV20-1
cdr3_aa: CSARAQGPTVKGIQYF

j_call: TRBJ2-2
v_call: TRBV30
cdr3_aa: CAWSGGRLAANTGELFF

j_call: TRBJ1-5
v_call: TRBV6-5
cdr3_aa: CASRLRVQSNQPQHF